Below, 20 T cell receptor beta chains from the same sample are listed, as sequenced in a study of human T cells and chemical hapten exposure. Described time point: patch test 2, 6 weeks after DPC sensitization. Treatment of the sample: therapeutic diphenylcyclopropenone sensitization with weekly scalp DPC. From the RACE reads, TCRdb called clonotypes with MiXCR, one entry per CDR3 protein. The table shows about 40,000 distinct CDR3 sequences, with 3% to 4% occurring only once. Sequencing used whole blood, obtained in connection with sensitization to the hapten diphenylcyclopropenone (DPC). Receptor source: a middle-aged man with alopecia areata. Some clones in this sample may be carry-over from other donors' samples.

In this sample, this clonotype turned up many times. The CDR3 spells CASSLVTLNTEAFF. In DNA, the CDR3 is TGTGCCAGCAGCTTAGTCACATTAAACACTGAAGCTTTCTTT. The rearrangement joins TRBV7-8 to TRBJ1-1; D gene ambiguous. The CDR3 totals 14 residues. In germline, CDR1 is SGHVS, CDR2 FQNEAQ. V was shortened by 1 base and J by 2 bases, with 8 bases between the two germline ends. Together with reference TRBV7-8 and TRBJ1-1, the CDR3 gives the full variable domain: GAGVSQSPRYKVAKRGQDVALRCDPISGHVSLFWYQQALGQGPEFLTYFQNEAQLDKSGLPSDRFFAERPEGSVSTLKIQRTQQEDSAVYLCASSLVTLNTEAFFGQGTRLTVV.

There are many counts of this clonotype. The V call is TRBV20-1, the J call TRBJ1-1; D is perhaps TRBD1 (6 bases). The germline CDR1 and CDR2 sequences are DFQATT and SNEGSKA (reference sequence). The V and J ends lost 6 bases and 5 bases respectively, with 19 bases between them. The CDR3 extends over 14 amino acids. The CDR3 region is CSAPRGVSHTEAFF. As DNA, the CDR3 is TGCAGTGCCCCTAGGGGGGTCTCGCATACTGAAGCTTTCTTT.

In this sample, this clonotype turned up many times. V gene TRBV12-3 or TRBV12-4 combines with J gene TRBJ1-1; 7 bases agree with TRBD1. The CDR3 is made up of 13 amino acids. J gave up 0 bases and V 8 bases, and 3 bases lay outside the gene matches. The CDR3 DNA sequence: TGTGCCAGCTCGGGACAGATGAACACTGAAGCTTTCTTT. Residues: CASSGQMNTEAFF.

In its sample, this clonotype was seen many times. The gene calls are TRBV12-3 or TRBV12-4 and TRBJ2-1; 7 bases agree with TRBD2. The CDR3 is 14 residues long. The V gene end was trimmed by 4 bases and the J gene end by 6 bases; junction bases not matched to a gene: 6. The CDR3 sequence: CASSSGGIRNEQFF. The DNA for the CDR3 is TGTGCCAGCAGTTCGGGAGGCATTCGCAATGAGCAGTTCTTC.

The sample holds many counts of this clonotype. V is TRBV5-1 and J is TRBJ2-1, with a weak D call TRBD1 (6 bases). Germline values: CDR1 SGHRS, CDR2 YFSETQ. The CDR3 sequence is 14 residues long. Trimming left V 0 bases short and J 5 bases short, with 9 bases between. This CDR3 reads CASSLVKGDNEQFF. As DNA, the CDR3 is TGCGCCAGCAGCTTGGTTAAGGGGGACAATGAGCAGTTCTTC.

The genes are TRBV15 and TRBJ2-1; D is possibly TRBD1 or TRBD2 (5 bases each). V gave up 3 bases and J gave up 0 bases, with 15 bases separating them. Germline V CDR1 and CDR2: LNHNV, YYDKDF (reference sequence). The CDR3 runs 17 residues. CDR3 sequence: CATSSPRDASSYNEQFF. The CDR3 coding sequence is TGTGCCACCAGCAGCCCTAGGGACGCCAGCTCCTACAATGAGCAGTTCTTC. The full variable domain, completed using reference TRBV15 and TRBJ2-1, is DAMVIQNPRYQVTQFGKPVTLSCSQTLNHNVMYWYQQKSSQAPKLLFHYYDKDFNNEADTPDNFQSRRPNTSFCFLDIRSPGLGDTAMYLCATSSPRDASSYNEQFFGPGTRLTVL.

To note about this clonotype: A much bigger clone sits one base away, suggesting this may be a read error. This chain connects TRBV30 to TRBJ2-7; TRBD2 might be the D (5 bases). CDR1 is GTSNPN, CDR2 SVGIG, per germline (reference sequence). The CDR3 contains 13 residues. Trimming left V 1 base short and J 5 bases short, with 12 bases between. CDR3 nucleotides: TGTGCCTGGAGTGCGGGGAGCCCCAACGAGCAGTACTTC. This gives the protein CAWSAGSPNEQYF.

This clonotype was detected many times. V gene TRBV5-1 combines with J gene TRBJ2-1; D is possibly TRBD2 (6 bases). The CDR3 consists of 14 residues. Trimming took off 4 bases at V and 8 bases at J, with 16 bases between the two ends. In germline, CDR1 is SGHRS, CDR2 YFSETQ. CDR3: CASSTGDFGDEQFF. CDR3 in DNA: TGCGCCAGCAGCACGGGGGACTTTGGGGATGAGCAGTTCTTC.

In this sample, this clonotype turned up many times. The chain joins TRBV6-5 to TRBJ2-7; 8 positions agree with TRBD1. V lost 7 bases and J lost 1; bases outside the gene matches: 3. CDR3 length equals 13 residues. Germline V lookup: CDR1 MNHEY, CDR2 SVGAGI. CDR3 in DNA: TGTGCCAGCACTAGACAGGGGTCCTACGAGCAGTACTTC. Translation: CASTRQGSYEQYF.

This clonotype appeared many times. The J gene is TRBJ2-3, the V gene TRBV5-1; D tentatively reads TRBD1 or TRBD2 (5 bases each). V was clipped by 4 bases and J by 9 bases, with 18 bases between them. CDR3 size: 14 residues. Germline CDR1 is SGHRS and CDR2 is YFSETQ. CDR3 DNA: TGCGCCAGCAGCGCCGCTGGGTTGGGGGAAACGCAGTATTTT. It codes for CASSAAGLGETQYF.

This clonotype has a count of ten or more. The rearrangement uses TRBV7-3 and TRBJ2-7; D possibly matches TRBD1 or TRBD2 (5 bases each). The CDR3 length is 14 residues. Per the germline V gene, CDR1 is SGHTA and CDR2 is FQGTGA. The V gene lost 2 bases and the J gene lost 5 bases, with 13 bases spanning the gap. In nucleotides, the CDR3 is TGTGCCAGCAGCTTAGGGGGTGGAGGCGACGAGCAGTACTTC. Translation: CASSLGGGGDEQYF.

This clonotype was recorded many times. The chain combines TRBV12-3 or TRBV12-4 with TRBJ1-3, with 9 bases lining up with TRBD1. Trimming removed 5 bases from V and 1 base from J; junction bases left unmatched: 9. The CDR3 loop spans 17 amino acids. The CDR3 region is CASSPGTGSPSGNTIYF. The CDR3 DNA reads TGTGCCAGCAGTCCCGGGACAGGGTCTCCTTCTGGAAACACCATATATTTT.

This chain uses TRBV19 with TRBJ2-2; TRBD1 matches at 8 bases. This CDR3 comprises 13 residues. J was trimmed by 4 bases and V by 7 bases; bases with no gene match: 2. CDR1 and CDR2 from the germline V gene are LNHDA and SQIVND (reference sequence). The CDR3 nucleotides read TGTGCCAGTAACGACAGGGGCACCGGGGAGCTGTTTTTT. Translated, it gives CASNDRGTGELFF. The full variable domain, rest sourced from reference TRBV19 and TRBJ2-2, is DGGITQSPKYLFRKEGQNVTLSCEQNLNHDAMYWYRQDPGQGLRLIYYSQIVNDFQKGDIAEGYSVSREKKESFPLTVTSAQKNPTAFYLCASNDRGTGELFFGEGSRLTVL.

This clonotype has a count of ten or more. V and J are TRBV28 and TRBJ1-5; TRBD1 aligns across 10 bases. This CDR3 contains 15 residues. Germline CDR1 reads MDHEN; CDR2 reads SYDVKM. V shed 4 bases and J 2 bases; nucleotides not matched to a gene: 2. CDR3 nucleotides: TGTGCCAGCAGTTCCGGGACAGGGGGCAATCAGCCCCAGCATTTT. It is translated as CASSSGTGGNQPQHF.

Notes on this clonotype: Compared with germline, one end of the junction differs, possibly owing to a read error. This chain connects TRBV12-5 to TRBJ2-1, with D possibly being TRBD2 (6 bases). The CDR3 covers 13 residues. Germline V gives CDR1 LGHNT, CDR2 FRNRAP. CDR3 sequence reads: CASALSGGNEQFF. The CDR3 DNA sequence: TGTGCTAGTGCTTTGTCCGGGGGCAATGAGCAGTTCTTC.

This clonotype has a count of ten or more. The chain joins TRBV18 to TRBJ1-1; D is unresolved. Trimming took 2 bases from V and 0 from J, leaving 4 bases between them. From germline, CDR1 is KGHSH and CDR2 LQKENI. This CDR3 has 13 amino acids. The CDR3 sequence: CASSPGMNTEAFF. The CDR3 DNA follows: TGTGCCAGCTCACCAGGGATGAACACTGAAGCTTTCTTT. The full variable domain, with the rest looked up from reference TRBV18 and TRBJ1-1, is NAGVMQNPRHLVRRRGQEARLRCSPMKGHSHVYWYRQLPEEGLKFMVYLQKENIIDESGMPKERFSAEFPKEGPSILRIQQVVRGDSAAYFCASSPGMNTEAFFGQGTRLTVV.

This clonotype was detected ten times or more. This sequence joins TRBV12-3 or TRBV12-4 and TRBJ2-1, with a possible D match to TRBD1 (6 bases). CDR3 length: 15 residues. Trimming pared 5 bases from V and 0 bases from J, leaving 11 bases between. CDR3 in amino acids: CASSAGTLSYNEQFF. The CDR3 DNA sequence: TGTGCCAGCAGTGCTGGGACACTCTCCTACAATGAGCAGTTCTTC.

As concerns this clonotype: This may arise from a read error, as a much more abundant clone is one base away. The chain carries TRBV24-1 and TRBJ1-1; the D gene is possibly TRBD1 (5 bases). The CDR3 loop spans 13 amino acids. Germline-derived CDR1 and CDR2 are KGHDR and SFDVKD. CDR3 sequence: CDTSDSRQSQAFF. The CDR3 DNA sequence: TGTGACACCAGTGACTCCCGACAGTCCCAAGCTTTCTTT.

This clonotype was counted many times. V gene TRBV7-9 combines with J gene TRBJ1-1; D is possibly TRBD1 (6 bases). The V end was cut by 5 bases, the J end by 5 bases, with 15 bases between. CDR3 size: 14 residues. Germline lookup yields CDR1 SEHNR and CDR2 FQNEAQ (reference sequence). CDR3 sequence: CASSQHGQRTEAFF. CDR3 coding DNA: TGTGCCAGCAGCCAGCATGGACAGCGAACTGAAGCTTTCTTT.

This clonotype was counted at least ten times. The V and J genes are TRBV7-9 and TRBJ1-2; D is possibly TRBD1 (5 bases). V was clipped by 5 bases and J by 1 base, with 8 bases between them. The germline V gene has CDR1 SEHNR and CDR2 FQNEAQ (reference sequence). The CDR3 runs to 13 residues. The CDR3 DNA reads TGTGCCAGCAGCCCCGACAGTAACTATGGCTACACCTTC. Protein product: CASSPDSNYGYTF.